This TCR beta chain was recovered during a study of T-cell reconstitution after alpha-beta-depleted transplantation in children. Study outcomes and limitations: Most T-cell counts and diversity one year after the transplant came from T cells that were newly produced. Reportedly, only several hundred clones from non-depleted graft cells drove alpha-beta T-cell counts at about two months.

It was with unique molecular identifiers that the TCRbeta library was prepared. MiXCR, run by TCRdb on the PCR reads, gives a single entry per CDR3 protein. This sample yields roughly 300,000 distinct CDR3 sequences, of which approximately 10% are seen a single time; roughly a quarter belongs to the top ten. Comment on this clonotype: No antigen is known for it.

Germline V gene sequence: CDR1 SGHNT, CDR2 YENEEA. J was trimmed by 1 base and V by 0 bases; bases with no gene match: 7. This CDR3 spans 17 amino acids. The input for sequencing was peripheral blood, taken 180 days after TCRalphabeta/CD19-depleted stem cell transplant. The rearrangement joins TRBV11-3 to TRBJ2-3; 7 bases are shared with TRBD1. This TCR came from a male patient between 2 and 9 years old who had a stem cell transplant for chronic granulomatous disease, so the T cells may come from the graft donor. The DNA of the CDR3 is TGTGCCAGCAGCTTAGATCACGAGGGGGCGGGCACAGATACGCAGTATTTT. Translating gives CASSLDHEGAGTDTQYF.